The clone carrying this TCR beta chain is deemed medium-sized by its frequency. Antigen specificity is unknown. This entry belongs to a study of T cell clusters in autoimmune cytopenias. TRB was amplified by touch-down multiplex PCR, primer pools A and B combined. TCRdb re-called the multiplex PCR reads; every CDR3 protein appears as one record, without DNA. This table holds 5,500 to 6,500 distinct CDR3 sequences. The germline V gene encodes CDR1 MNHEY and CDR2 SVGEGT. This CDR3 comprises 14 residues. Some 40,000 genome equivalents of blood DNA were amplified for TRB. General study results and limits: TRB repertoire shifts in secondary cytopenia and chronic lymphocytic leukemia mostly reflected lymphoma, not autoimmunity. Physiological T cell clusters of healthy donors were apparently absent in primary autoimmune cytopenia patients.

The same sample was also studied in work on T cell repertoires in aging, cancer and after chemotherapy. That work states: Compared with age-matched healthy donors, untreated hematological or solid cancer patients showed higher blood TCR clonality. In each cancer cohort, median generation probability increased across chemotherapy, suggesting thymic output rebounded.

The material sequenced was peripheral blood. The clonotype originates from a human donor in good health. The chain links TRBV6-2 or TRBV6-3 to TRBJ2-5. The chain's CDR3 is CASCFRVGGETQYF.